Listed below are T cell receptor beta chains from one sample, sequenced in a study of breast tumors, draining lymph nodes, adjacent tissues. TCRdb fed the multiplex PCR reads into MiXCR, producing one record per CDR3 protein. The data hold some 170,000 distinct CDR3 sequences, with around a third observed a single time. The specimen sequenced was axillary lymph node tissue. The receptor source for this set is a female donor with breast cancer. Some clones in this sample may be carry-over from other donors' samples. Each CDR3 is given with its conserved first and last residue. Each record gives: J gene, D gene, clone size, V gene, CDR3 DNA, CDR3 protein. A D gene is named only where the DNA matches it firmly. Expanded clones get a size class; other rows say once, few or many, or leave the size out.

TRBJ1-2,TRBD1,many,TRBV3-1,TGTGCCAGCAGCCAAGACGGCAGGGGGGCCTATGGCTACACCTTC,CASSQDGRGAYGYTF
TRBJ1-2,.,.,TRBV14,TGTGCCAGCAGCCAAGATTACGGAGGTCTTAACTATGGCTACACCTTC,CASSQDYGGLNYGYTF
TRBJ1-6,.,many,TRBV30,TGTGCCTACGTCGACTGGACGAAGGCGGTGAGGGACCTCCACTTT,CAYVDWTKAVRDLHF
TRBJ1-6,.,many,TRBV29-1,TGCAGCGTTGGGGAGAGCCCTAATTCACCCCTCCACTTT,CSVGESPNSPLHF
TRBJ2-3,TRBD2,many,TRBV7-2,TGTGCCAGCAGCTCGGGGACTAGCGGGAGGACAGATACGCAGTATTTT,CASSSGTSGRTDTQYF
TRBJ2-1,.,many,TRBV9,TGTGCCAGCAGGCCCGGCAATGAGCAGTTCTTC,CASRPGNEQFF
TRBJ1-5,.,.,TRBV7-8,TGTGCCAGCAGTTTATCCTCTACAGGGAAGGGTACGCAGCATTTT,CASSLSSTGKGTQHF
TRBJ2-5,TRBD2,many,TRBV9,TGTGCCAGCAGCGTAGAAGCCGGGACTAGTCTCGGTGGGACCCAGTACTTC,CASSVEAGTSLGGTQYF
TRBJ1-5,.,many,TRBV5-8,TGTGCCAGCAGCTTTCAGGGAGTACTTCAGCCCCAGCATTTT,CASSFQGVLQPQHF
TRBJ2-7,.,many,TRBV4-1,TGCGCCAGCAGCCCCAACAAAGGGGGGCGCGTATACGAGCAGTACTTC,CASSPNKGGRVYEQYF
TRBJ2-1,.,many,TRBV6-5,TGTGCCAGCAGTCCCCGAGGAGGGACCGGTAACATTGAGCAGTTCTTC,CASSPRGGTGNIEQFF
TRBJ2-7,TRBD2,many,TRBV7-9,TGTGCCAGCAGCTTTATTAGCGGGGGGGAACGCGAGCAGTACTTC,CASSFISGGEREQYF
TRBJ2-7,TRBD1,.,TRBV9,TGTGCCAGCAGCGACACCGGGACAGGGAGTGGCGAGCAGTACTTC,CASSDTGTGSGEQYF
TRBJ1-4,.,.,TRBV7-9,TGTGCCAGCAGCCCGGGACTTCTGAATGAAAAACTGTTTTTT,CASSPGLLNEKLFF
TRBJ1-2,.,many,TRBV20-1,TGCACCCGCCCCCGCGTCGACTATGGCTACACCTTC,CTRPRVDYGYTF
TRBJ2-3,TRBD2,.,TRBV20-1,TGCAGTGCTAATATGAGCGGGAGCCCTCGAGATACGCAGTATTTT,CSANMSGSPRDTQYF
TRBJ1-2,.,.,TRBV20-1,TGCATGCCGGGAACTGATCTCAACCGTGGCTACACCTTC,CMPGTDLNRGYTF
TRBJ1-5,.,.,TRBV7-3,TGTGCCAGCAGCTTTATTAGCAATCAGCCCCAGCATTTT,CASSFISNQPQHF
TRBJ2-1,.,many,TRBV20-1,TGCAGTGCTAGAAGGGGGGGGGGCTTCCTCTACAATGAGCAGTTCTTC,CSARRGGGFLYNEQFF
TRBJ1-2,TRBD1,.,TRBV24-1,TGTGCCACCAGTGATTCCGGGACAGGGGATGGCTACACCTTC,CATSDSGTGDGYTF
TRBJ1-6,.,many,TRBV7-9,TGTGCCAGCAGCCCAGACTCGTCACCCCTCCACTTT,CASSPDSSPLHF
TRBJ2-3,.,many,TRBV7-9,TGTGCCAGCAGCATCGAGGGGTCCCGCACAGATACGCAGTATTTT,CASSIEGSRTDTQYF
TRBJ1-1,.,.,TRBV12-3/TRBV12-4,TGTGCCAGCGGCCTTCGGGAGTTGAACACTGAAGCTTTCTTT,CASGLRELNTEAFF
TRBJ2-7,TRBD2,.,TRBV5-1,TGCGCCAGCAGCCCCAGACTAGCGGGAGCCCATGAGCAGTACTTC,CASSPRLAGAHEQYF
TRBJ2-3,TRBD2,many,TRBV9,TGTGCCAGCAGCGTGACTAGCGGGAGTAGCGCAGATACGCAGTATTTT,CASSVTSGSSADTQYF
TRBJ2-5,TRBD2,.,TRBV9,TGTGTCAGCAGCGTAGCTGGGAGCGGGAGTGTCAAAGAGACCCAGTACTTC,CVSSVAGSGSVKETQYF
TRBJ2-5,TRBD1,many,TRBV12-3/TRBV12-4,TGTGCCAGCAGTTTGGTAACGGGACAGCAAGAGACCCAGTACTTC,CASSLVTGQQETQYF
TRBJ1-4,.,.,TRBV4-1,TGCGCCAGCAGCCAAGATGGAGGCGGGGGTGCAGTTGATGAAAAACTGTTTTTT,CASSQDGGGGAVDEKLFF
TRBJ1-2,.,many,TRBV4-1,TGCGCCAGCAGCCAAGATCTGAGGGTTCACTATGGCTACACCTTC,CASSQDLRVHYGYTF
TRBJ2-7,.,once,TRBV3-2,TGTGCCAGCAGCCAAGGGGCTAGCGGGAGGTACGAGCAGTACTTC,CASSQGASGRYEQYF
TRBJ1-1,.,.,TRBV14,TGTGCCAGCAGCCAAGATGGAATTTACACTGAAGCTTCCTTT,CASSQDGIYTEASF
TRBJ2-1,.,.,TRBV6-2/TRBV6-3,TGTGCCAGCAGTTACTCTGGACTTGAGCAGTTCTTC,CASSYSGLEQFF
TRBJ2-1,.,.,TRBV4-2,TGTGCCAGCAGCCTGATAAATTCGGTAAATGAGCAGTTCTTC,CASSLINSVNEQFF
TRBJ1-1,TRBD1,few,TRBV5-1,TGCGCCAGCAGCTTGGGGGACAGGGAGAAAGGCACTGAAGCTTTCTTT,CASSLGDREKGTEAFF
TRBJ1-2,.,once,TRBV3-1,TGTGCCAGCGGCCGGGGAGGATTTAACTATGGCTACACCTTC,CASGRGGFNYGYTF
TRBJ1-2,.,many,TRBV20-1,TGCAGTGCTAGAGATCGGGGGGAGGGCTACACCTTC,CSARDRGEGYTF
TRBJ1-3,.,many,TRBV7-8,TGTGCCAGCAGCCCCCGGGGGAGAAACACCATATATTTT,CASSPRGRNTIYF
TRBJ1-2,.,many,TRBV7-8,TGTGCCAGCAGCCTAAGGGGGGAAGGGGGCTACACCTTC,CASSLRGEGGYTF
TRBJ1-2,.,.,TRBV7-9,TGTGCCAGCAGCTTACTGGGACAAGGAAACACCTTC,CASSLLGQGNTF
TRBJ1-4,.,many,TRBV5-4,TGTGCCAGCAGCTTGGCCGGGAGAGCAACTAATGAAAAACTGTTTTTT,CASSLAGRATNEKLFF
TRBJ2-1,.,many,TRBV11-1,TGTGCCAGCAGCTCCACGGACAGAAGAGAGCAGTTCTTC,CASSSTDRREQFF
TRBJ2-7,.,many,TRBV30,TGTGCCTGGAGTGTCGTACAGACCGAGCAGTACTTC,CAWSVVQTEQYF
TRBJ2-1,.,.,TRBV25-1,TGTGCCAGCAGTGAATTTGTAGGAGCGGTTAGCTCCTACAATGAGCAGTTCTTC,CASSEFVGAVSSYNEQFF